Following are 26 T cell receptor beta chains from one sample sequenced in a study of T cells after yellow fever vaccination. In TCRdb, the 5' RACE reads were re-called with MiXCR into one record per CDR3 protein. The repertoire consists of roughly 120,000 distinct CDR3 sequences, with 7.2% occurring once and the leading ten covering approximately 2.7%. Specimen: CD4+ T cells sorted from PBMCs, collected roughly 46 days after the first yellow fever vaccination. The source of these receptors is a man between 18 and 29 years old who received the YFV17D yellow fever vaccine.

This clonotype appeared many times. V is TRBV28 and J is TRBJ1-2; D remains unclear. CDR1 is MDHEN and CDR2 is SYDVKM in the germline V gene. The CDR3 extends over 14 amino acids. V lost 3 bases and J 2 bases, leaving 10 bases between the germline ends. The CDR3 region is CASSFWSGNYGYTF. The CDR3, as DNA: TGTGCCAGCAGTTTTTGGAGTGGAAACTATGGCTACACCTTC.

This clonotype was detected ten times or more. The chain joins TRBV19 to TRBJ1-1; TRBD1 aligns across 8 bases. The germline CDR1 and CDR2 sequences are LNHDA and SQIVND (reference sequence). J lost 5 bases, V lost 5 bases, and 7 bases had no gene match. CDR3 length equals 14 residues. CDR3 sequence reads: CASSRQGLLTEAFF. The CDR3, as DNA: TGTGCCAGTAGTCGACAGGGGTTGCTTACTGAAGCTTTCTTT.

This clonotype has only a few counts. The chain joins TRBV4-2 to TRBJ2-6, with 10 bases aligning to TRBD1. Unmatched junction bases numbered 9, after V lost 3 bases and J lost 4 bases. The CDR3 totals 18 residues. Germline CDR1 LGHNA, CDR2 YNFKEQ. In DNA, the CDR3 is TGTGCCAGCAGCCACCGGGACAGGGGAGGCGCCGGGGCCAACGTCCTGACTTTC. Translating gives CASSHRDRGGAGANVLTF.

The rearrangement joins TRBV4-1 to TRBJ1-3, with 7 bases lining up with TRBD1. The V gene's germline CDR1 is MGHRA and CDR2 YSYEKL. The CDR3 extends over 16 amino acids. V gave up 3 bases and J gave up 2 bases; unmatched junction bases: 7. This chain's CDR3 is CASSQQTGFTGNTIYF. The CDR3 DNA reads as TGCGCCAGCAGCCAGCAGACAGGGTTTACTGGAAACACCATATATTTT.

On this clonotype: An end of the junction does not agree with germline; a read error may underlie this. The chain has TRBV7-2 and TRBJ1-2; D is possibly TRBD1 (5 bases). This CDR3 is built from 17 residues. Germline V CDR1 and CDR2: SGHTA, FQGNSA. The CDR3 bases are TGTGTCAGCAGCTTAGCGTCGAATCTGCCAGGGCCCTATGGCTACACCTTC. Translated, it gives CVSSLASNLPGPYGYTF.

This clonotype was seen ten or more times. V and J are TRBV7-2 and TRBJ2-3; D gene ambiguous. The CDR3 runs to 16 residues. Deletions cut 5 bases from V and 1 base from J, with 16 bases between. Germline CDR1 and CDR2: SGHTA and FQGNSA. In nucleotides, the CDR3 is TGTGCCAGCAGCCCTGGGCATACCTCTGGCACAGATACGCAGTATTTT. It specifies CASSPGHTSGTDTQYF.

This clonotype was observed at least ten times. In DNA form, the CDR3 reads TGTGCCAGCAGTTTATTTACTGAAGCTTTCTTT. Encoded protein: CASSLFTEAFF. V gene TRBV28 combines with J gene TRBJ1-1; no clear D gene. V was clipped by 1 base and J by 5 bases, with 2 bases between them. CDR3 length equals 11 residues. The germline V gene has CDR1 MDHEN and CDR2 SYDVKM.

This clonotype appeared many times. V and J are TRBV3-1 and TRBJ1-5; weak D call: TRBD1 (5 bases). This CDR3 has 15 residues. Deletions cut 0 bases from V and 3 bases from J, with 9 bases between. Germline values: CDR1 LGHDT, CDR2 YNNKEL (reference sequence). CDR3 residues: CASSQDTGSNQPQHF. DNA for the CDR3: TGTGCCAGCAGCCAAGATACAGGCTCCAATCAGCCCCAGCATTTT.

This clonotype was counted ten times or more. V and J are TRBV5-6 and TRBJ2-7; 7 nucleotides align to TRBD1. CDR1 and CDR2 (germline): SGHDT, YYEEEE. V trimming: 6 bases; J trimming: 5 bases; junction bases outside the gene matches: 17. The CDR3 contains 16 residues. The CDR3 DNA reads TGTGCCAGCATCATACGCGGTGACAGGGCATCGCACGAGCAGTACTTC. This codes for CASIIRGDRASHEQYF.

There are a few counts of this clonotype. The chain recombines TRBV4-3 with TRBJ1-1; D not resolved. Trimming removed 4 bases from V and 3 bases from J, with 21 bases in between. The CDR3 extends over 17 amino acids. Germline V lookup: CDR1 LGHNA, CDR2 YSLEER. The CDR3, as DNA: TGCGCCAGCAGCCTCCGGGCGGATCGGGAGCTTTACACTGAAGCTTTCTTT. It codes for CASSLRADRELYTEAFF.

This clonotype was counted many times. Here the CDR3 DNA reads TGCGCCAGCAGCTCAGACAGGGGCAAAGCTTTCTTT. Translating gives CASSSDRGKAFF. The chain couples TRBV5-1 to TRBJ1-1, with 8 bases aligning to TRBD1. CDR1 is SGHRS and CDR2 is YFSETQ in the germline V gene. The CDR3 is made up of 12 amino acids. With V trimmed by 3 bases and J by 9 bases, 4 bases remained unmatched.

At least ten counts were recorded for this clonotype. This chain connects TRBV5-6 to TRBJ1-2, with a weak D call TRBD1 (5 bases). V lost 3 bases, J lost 5 bases, and 23 bases lay in between. From germline, CDR1 is SGHDT and CDR2 YYEEEE. The CDR3 covers 17 residues. The DNA of the CDR3 is TGTGCCAGCAGCTCAATCGAACTGACCGCTGGGGGATATGGCTACACCTTC. This translates into CASSSIELTAGGYGYTF.

In its sample, this clonotype was seen many times. Here the CDR3 reads CASSTLQDSGANVLTF. The CDR3 DNA is TGTGCCAGCAGCACCCTACAGGACTCTGGGGCCAACGTCCTGACTTTC. The chain employs TRBV7-3 and TRBJ2-6; a weak D match, TRBD1 (5 bases). The CDR3 is 16 amino acids. Germline values: CDR1 SGHTA, CDR2 FQGTGA. Trimming took off 5 bases at V and 0 bases at J, with 11 bases between the two ends.

This clonotype was found many times. J is TRBJ2-1 and V is TRBV15; D is uncertain. Germline V gene sequence: CDR1 LNHNV, CDR2 YYDKDF (reference sequence). This CDR3 is 13 amino acids long. Deletions cut 5 bases from V and 7 bases from J, with 12 bases between. The DNA of the CDR3 is TGTGCCACCAGCCCTTCCGGGTGGAATGAGCAGTTCTTC. Its translation: CATSPSGWNEQFF.

Concerning this clonotype: Since a much larger clone is just one base distant, this may be a read error. The chain joins TRBV27 to TRBJ2-2, with a weak D call TRBD2 (6 bases). Germline V gene data show CDR1 as MNHEY and CDR2 as SMNVEV (reference sequence). The CDR3 is 15 residues long. The CDR3 loop reads CASPHRGNNTGVLFF. The CDR3 nucleotides read TGTGCCAGCCCTCATCGGGGGAATAACACCGGGGTGCTGTTTTTT.

This clonotype was picked up many times. This rearrangement joins TRBV5-1 to TRBJ2-7; D remains ambiguous. Germline V lookup: CDR1 SGHRS, CDR2 YFSETQ. Trimming pared 2 bases from V and 3 bases from J, leaving 12 bases between. CDR3 length: 14 residues. The CDR3 here is CASSFAPEYYEQYF. In DNA, the CDR3 is TGCGCCAGCAGCTTCGCCCCGGAGTACTACGAGCAGTACTTC.

This clonotype appeared many times. The genes are TRBV9 and TRBJ1-5; D is uncertain. V was trimmed by 0 bases and J by 3 bases, leaving 7 bases between them. The CDR3 spans 14 residues. Germline CDR1 and CDR2: SGDLS and YYNGEE. The CDR3 protein is CASSVGTHNQPQHF. CDR3 sequence (DNA): TGTGCCAGCAGCGTAGGAACACACAATCAGCCCCAGCATTTT.

CDR3 sequence reads: CAWARDSPYEQYF. The CDR3 region has the DNA TGTGCCTGGGCAAGGGACAGCCCTTACGAGCAGTACTTC. The chain carries TRBV30 and TRBJ2-7; 7 bases are a match to TRBD1. The V gene's germline CDR1 is GTSNPN and CDR2 SVGIG (reference sequence). CDR3 length: 13 residues. J lost 4 bases, V lost 5 bases, and 8 bases had no gene match.

In its sample, this clonotype was seen a few times. The chain joins TRBV3-1 to TRBJ2-7; D is uncertain. The CDR3 consists of 11 residues. The germline V and J ends were trimmed by 1 base and 5 bases, with 3 bases remaining between them. CDR1 LGHDT and CDR2 YNNKEL come from the germline V gene (reference sequence). The CDR3 DNA reads as TGTGCCAGCAGCCAAGGGAACGAGCAGTACTTC. It translates to CASSQGNEQYF.

This clonotype was observed many times. The rearrangement links TRBV3-1 to TRBJ1-2; possible D gene TRBD1, 6 bases. CDR1 LGHDT and CDR2 YNNKEL come from the germline V gene (reference sequence). This CDR3 spans 15 amino acids. Trimming shortened V by 1 base and J by 8 bases, and 17 bases separated the two germline ends. CDR3 nucleotide sequence: TGTGCCAGCAGCCAAGGTACCAAGGGGGTAAGCGGCTACACCTTC. It is translated as CASSQGTKGVSGYTF.

The table lists this clonotype with many counts. This chain links TRBV6-5 with TRBJ2-6; D tentatively fits TRBD1 or TRBD2 (5 bases each). The CDR3 extends over 16 amino acids. Trimming took off 2 bases at V and 2 bases at J, with 10 bases between the two ends. Germline V gene sequence: CDR1 MNHEY, CDR2 SVGAGI. CDR3 in amino acids: CASSYGPGPGANVLTF. The CDR3 DNA sequence: TGTGCCAGCAGTTACGGCCCGGGACCTGGGGCCAACGTCCTGACTTTC.

This clonotype has just a few counts. V gene TRBV7-2 combines with J gene TRBJ2-1; 9 positions agree with TRBD1. The CDR3 is made up of 16 amino acids. Germline trimming cut 0 bases from V and 8 bases from J; bases unmatched to any gene: 8. Germline CDR1 is SGHTA and CDR2 is FQGNSA. The CDR3 DNA reads TGTGCCAGCAGCTTAGCGGTAGGGGGACAGGGTCATGAGCAGTTCTTC. It encodes CASSLAVGGQGHEQFF.

This clonotype was seen repeatedly, ten times or more. The chain has TRBV6-5 and TRBJ1-2; 10 nucleotides match TRBD1. Germline loops: CDR1 MNHEY, CDR2 SVGAGI. The trim removed 6 bases at V and 8 bases at J, leaving 15 bases unmatched. The CDR3 length is 16 residues. CDR3 in DNA: TGTGCCAGCAGACCTCAGCCGGGACAGGGGATCGAGGGCTACACCTTC. Its protein product is CASRPQPGQGIEGYTF.

This clonotype occurred many times. This chain uses TRBV7-8 with TRBJ1-5; 8 bases agree with TRBD1. Looked up from germline, CDR1 is SGHVS and CDR2 is FQNEAQ. This CDR3 is 16 amino acids long. J was trimmed by 4 bases and V by 0 bases; bases with no gene match: 5. This CDR3 is CASSLATGDVNQPQHF. The CDR3 DNA sequence: TGTGCCAGCAGCTTAGCGACAGGGGATGTGAATCAGCCCCAGCATTTT. Full variable domain (missing parts from reference TRBV7-8 and TRBJ1-5): GAGVSQSPRYKVAKRGQDVALRCDPISGHVSLFWYQQALGQGPEFLTYFQNEAQLDKSGLPSDRFFAERPEGSVSTLKIQRTQQEDSAVYLCASSLATGDVNQPQHFGDGTRLSIL.

This clonotype showed up many times. V and J are TRBV7-2 and TRBJ2-1; 11 bases align to TRBD2. The CDR3 loop spans 17 amino acids. The V and J ends lost 3 bases and 0 bases, in that order; junction bases with no gene match: 4. Germline assignment: CDR1 SGHTA and CDR2 FQGNSA. CDR3 residues: CASSFRTSGSSYNEQFF. The CDR3 DNA sequence: TGTGCCAGCAGCTTTCGCACTAGCGGGAGCTCCTACAATGAGCAGTTCTTC.

This clonotype showed up many times. The chain employs TRBV20-1 and TRBJ2-7; maybe TRBD1 (8 bases). The CDR3 extends over 13 amino acids. Germline V gene data show CDR1 as DFQATT and CDR2 as SNEGSKA (reference sequence). V lost 7 bases and J lost 2, with 15 bases in between. CDR3 DNA sequence: TGCAGTGGTTGGACAGGGAGGGCCTACGAGCAGTACTTC. Protein: CSGWTGRAYEQYF.